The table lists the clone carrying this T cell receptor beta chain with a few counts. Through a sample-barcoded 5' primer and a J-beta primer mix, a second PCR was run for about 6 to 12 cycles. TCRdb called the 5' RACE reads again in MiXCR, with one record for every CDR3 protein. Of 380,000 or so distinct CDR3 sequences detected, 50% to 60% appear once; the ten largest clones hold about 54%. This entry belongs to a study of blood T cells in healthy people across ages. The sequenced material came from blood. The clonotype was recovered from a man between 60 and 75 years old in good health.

The CDR3: CASSSRTGDGYGYTF. The CDR3 nucleotides are TGTGCCAGCAGCTCTAGGACAGGGGACGGCTATGGCTACACCTTC. The J gene is TRBJ1-2, the V gene TRBV7-2; 9 bases match TRBD1. The CDR3 loop spans 15 amino acids. The J segment lost 4 bases and the V segment lost 4 bases, leaving 7 bases of the junction unmatched. The germline V gene encodes CDR1 SGHTA and CDR2 FQGNSA.